This T cell receptor (beta chain) appears in the sequencing data of a study of blood T cell repertoires in COVID-19. Turning to the study itself: Acute and convalescent COVID-19 specimens originated in the United States, Italy and Spain.

Methods used by the authors: Estimated nucleated cell counts came from reference gene primer amplification. Assay: immunoSEQ multiplex PCR; the TCRdb copy retains only in-frame clones and omits some. That table supplies the V and J calls and clone size; D and trimming were determined from the DNA. The profile shows roughly 350,000 clones, more than 75% of them singletons. The CDR3 is made up of 15 amino acids. Germline assignment: CDR1 SGHKS and CDR2 YYEKEE (reference sequence). After removal of 3 bases from V and 5 bases from J, the junction contained 10 bases not matched to a gene. Sequenced sample: peripheral blood. The chain links TRBV5-5 to TRBJ2-7; 8 bases agree with TRBD2. The source is a woman between 50 and 59 years old with COVID-19, enrolled during active disease. The DNA of the CDR3 is TGTGCCAGCAGCTATAGAGCGGGAGAGCTCCACGAGCAGTACTTC. This gives the protein CASSYRAGELHEQYF.